The T cell receptor (beta chain) described here comes from a study of T cells in Graves' hyperthyroidism and ophthalmopathy. The length of the CDR3 is 19 residues. The trim removed 3 bases at V and 1 base at J, leaving 14 bases unmatched. Germline CDR1 and CDR2: SGHRS and YFSETQ. Many counts were recorded for this clonotype. RNA transcripts gave rise to amplified TCR beta CDR3 regions. HTBI primers drove first-round RT-PCR of the TCR CDR3. TCRdb analysed the multiplex PCR reads with MiXCR anew, one entry per CDR3 protein. This table holds 250,000 or so distinct CDR3 sequences, more than 14% found once.

Specimen: blood. V is TRBV5-1 and J is TRBJ2-3; 10 bases are shared with TRBD2. The TCR was taken from a woman between 35 and 50 years old with Graves' hyperthyroidism that later progressed to Graves' ophthalmopathy. Here the CDR3 DNA reads TGCGCCAGCAGCTCCGTAAGGACTAGCGGTTTTTCAGGCACAGATACGCAGTATTTT. Amino acid sequence: CASSSVRTSGFSGTDTQYF.